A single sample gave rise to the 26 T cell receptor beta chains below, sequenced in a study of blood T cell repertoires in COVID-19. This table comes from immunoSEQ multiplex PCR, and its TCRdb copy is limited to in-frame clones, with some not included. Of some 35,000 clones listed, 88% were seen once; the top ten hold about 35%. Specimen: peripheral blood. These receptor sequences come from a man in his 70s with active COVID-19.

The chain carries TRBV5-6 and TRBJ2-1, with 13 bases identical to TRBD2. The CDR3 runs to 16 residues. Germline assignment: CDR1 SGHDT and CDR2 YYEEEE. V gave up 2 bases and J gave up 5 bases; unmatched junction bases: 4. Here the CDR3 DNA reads TGTGCCAGCAGCTTCCGGACTAGCGGGAGACACAATGAGCAGTTCTTC. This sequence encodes CASSFRTSGRHNEQFF.

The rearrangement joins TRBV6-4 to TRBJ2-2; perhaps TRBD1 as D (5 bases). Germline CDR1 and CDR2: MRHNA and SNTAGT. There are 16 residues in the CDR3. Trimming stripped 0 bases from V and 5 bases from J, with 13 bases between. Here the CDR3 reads CASSDSIQGGTGELFF. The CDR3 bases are TGTGCCAGCAGTGACTCGATCCAGGGTGGGACCGGGGAGCTGTTTTTT.

CDR3 nucleotide sequence: TGTGCCATCAGTGAGTCATACCTAGCGGAGAGTTCAGGGCACGAGCAGTACTTC. Protein: CAISESYLAESSGHEQYF. The V and J genes are TRBV10-3 and TRBJ2-7; 7 bases line up with TRBD2. The CDR3 is made up of 18 amino acids. Germline-derived CDR1 and CDR2 are ENHRY and SYGVKD. The V segment lost 0 bases and the J segment 5 bases; nucleotides outside the gene matches: 16.

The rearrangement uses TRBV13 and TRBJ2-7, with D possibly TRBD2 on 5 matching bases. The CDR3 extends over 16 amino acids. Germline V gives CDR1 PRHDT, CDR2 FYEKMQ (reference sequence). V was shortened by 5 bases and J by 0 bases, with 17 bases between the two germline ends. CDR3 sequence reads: CASSPNPGINSYEQYF. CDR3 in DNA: TGTGCCAGCAGCCCCAACCCCGGGATCAACTCCTACGAGCAGTACTTC.

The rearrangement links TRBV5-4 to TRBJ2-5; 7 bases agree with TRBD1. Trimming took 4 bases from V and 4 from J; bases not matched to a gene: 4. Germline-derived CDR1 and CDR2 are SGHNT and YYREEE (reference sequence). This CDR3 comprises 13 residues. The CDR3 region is CASSRGQLETQYF. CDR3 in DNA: TGTGCCAGCAGCAGGGGGCAGTTAGAGACCCAGTACTTC. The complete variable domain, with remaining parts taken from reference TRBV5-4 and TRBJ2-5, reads ETGVTQSPTHLIKTRGQQVTLRCSSQSGHNTVSWYQQALGQGPQFIFQYYREEENGRGNFPPRFSGLQFPNYSSELNVNALELDDSALYLCASSRGQLETQYFGPGTRLLVL.

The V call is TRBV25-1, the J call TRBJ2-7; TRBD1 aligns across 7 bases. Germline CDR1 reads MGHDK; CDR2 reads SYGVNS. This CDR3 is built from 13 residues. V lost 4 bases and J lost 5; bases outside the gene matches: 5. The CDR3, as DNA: TGTGCCAGCAGTGCAACAGGGGTAAACGAGCAGTACTTC. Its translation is CASSATGVNEQYF.

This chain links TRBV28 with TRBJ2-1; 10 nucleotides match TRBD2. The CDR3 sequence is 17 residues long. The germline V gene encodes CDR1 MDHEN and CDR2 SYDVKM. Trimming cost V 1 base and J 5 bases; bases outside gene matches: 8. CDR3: CASSLYGLAGVHNEQFF. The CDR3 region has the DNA TGTGCCAGCAGTTTATACGGTCTAGCGGGAGTCCACAATGAGCAGTTCTTC. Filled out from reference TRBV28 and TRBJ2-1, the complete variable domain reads DVKVTQSSRYLVKRTGEKVFLECVQDMDHENMFWYRQDPGLGLRLIYFSYDVKMKEKGDIPEGYSVSREKKERFSLILESASTNQTSMYLCASSLYGLAGVHNEQFFGPGTRLTVL.

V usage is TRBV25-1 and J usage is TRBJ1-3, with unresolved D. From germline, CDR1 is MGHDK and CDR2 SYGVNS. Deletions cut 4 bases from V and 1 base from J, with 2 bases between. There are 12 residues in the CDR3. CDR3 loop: CASSASGNTIYF. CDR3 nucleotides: TGTGCCAGCAGTGCGTCTGGAAACACCATATATTTT.

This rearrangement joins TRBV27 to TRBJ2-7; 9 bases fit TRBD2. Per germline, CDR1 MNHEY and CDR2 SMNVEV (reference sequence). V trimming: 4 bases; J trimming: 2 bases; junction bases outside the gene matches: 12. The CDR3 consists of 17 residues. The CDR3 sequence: CASSSKNLAGLAYEQYF. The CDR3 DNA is TGTGCCAGCAGTTCGAAAAATCTAGCGGGGCTAGCCTACGAGCAGTACTTC.

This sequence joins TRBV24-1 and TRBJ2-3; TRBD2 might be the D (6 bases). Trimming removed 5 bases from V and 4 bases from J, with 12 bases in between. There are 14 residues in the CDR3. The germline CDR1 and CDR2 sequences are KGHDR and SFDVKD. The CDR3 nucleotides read TGTGCCACCAGTGGGAGGGGAGCTGCAGATACGCAGTATTTT. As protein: CATSGRGAADTQYF.

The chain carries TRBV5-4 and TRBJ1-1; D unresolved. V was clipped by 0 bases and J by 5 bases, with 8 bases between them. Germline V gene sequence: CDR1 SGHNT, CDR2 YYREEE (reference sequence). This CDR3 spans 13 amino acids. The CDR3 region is CASSLGSSTEAFF. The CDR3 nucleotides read TGTGCCAGCAGCTTGGGGAGCAGTACTGAAGCTTTCTTT.

The CDR3 DNA sequence: TGTGCCTGGAGTGTGACAGGTCCAGAAGCTTTCTTT. This translates into CAWSVTGPEAFF. This chain joins TRBV30 and TRBJ1-1, with D possibly matching TRBD1 (6 bases). CDR1 and CDR2 from the germline V gene are GTSNPN and SVGIG (reference sequence). V was clipped by 0 bases and J by 8 bases, with 10 bases between them. The length of the CDR3 is 12 residues.

This chain's CDR3 is CASSWKPGQGNTEAFF. As DNA, the CDR3 is TGCGCCAGCAGCTGGAAACCGGGACAGGGGAACACTGAAGCTTTCTTT. The chain joins TRBV5-1 to TRBJ1-1, with 9 bases lining up with TRBD1. The CDR3 runs to 16 residues. With 3 bases clipped from V and 1 base from J, the junction kept 7 bases outside the gene matches. Looked up from germline, CDR1 is SGHRS and CDR2 is YFSETQ.

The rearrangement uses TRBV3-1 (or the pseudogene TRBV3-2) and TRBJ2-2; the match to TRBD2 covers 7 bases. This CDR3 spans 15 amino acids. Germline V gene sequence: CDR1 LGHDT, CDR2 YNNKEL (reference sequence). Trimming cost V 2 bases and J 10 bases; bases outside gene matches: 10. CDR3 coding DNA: TGTGCCAGCAGCCAAAACTGGGGCGGGAGCGTGGAGCTGTTTTTT. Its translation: CASSQNWGGSVELFF.

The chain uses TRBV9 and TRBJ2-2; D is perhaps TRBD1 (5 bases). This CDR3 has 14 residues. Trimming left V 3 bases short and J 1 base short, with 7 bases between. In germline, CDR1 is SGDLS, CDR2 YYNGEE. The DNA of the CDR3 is TGTGCCAGCAGCGCCACAGGGAACACCGGGGAGCTGTTTTTT. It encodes CASSATGNTGELFF.

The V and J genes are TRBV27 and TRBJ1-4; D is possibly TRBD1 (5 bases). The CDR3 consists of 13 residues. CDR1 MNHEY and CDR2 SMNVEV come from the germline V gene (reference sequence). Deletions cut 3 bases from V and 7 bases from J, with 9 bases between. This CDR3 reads CASSFPGGEKLFF. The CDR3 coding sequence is TGTGCCAGCAGTTTTCCGGGGGGTGAAAAACTGTTTTTT.

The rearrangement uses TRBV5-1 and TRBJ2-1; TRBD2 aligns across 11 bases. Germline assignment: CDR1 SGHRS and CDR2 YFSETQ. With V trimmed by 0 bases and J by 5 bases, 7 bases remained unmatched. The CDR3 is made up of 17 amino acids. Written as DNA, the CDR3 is TGCGCCAGCAGCTTGGTAACCGGGACTAGCGGACACAATGAGCAGTTCTTC. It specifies CASSLVTGTSGHNEQFF.

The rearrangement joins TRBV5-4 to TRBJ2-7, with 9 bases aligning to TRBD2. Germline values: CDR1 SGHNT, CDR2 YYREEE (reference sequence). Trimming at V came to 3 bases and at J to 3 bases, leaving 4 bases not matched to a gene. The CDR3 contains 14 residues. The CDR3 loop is CASSSGTSLYEQYF. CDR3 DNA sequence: TGTGCCAGCAGCTCGGGGACTAGCCTCTACGAGCAGTACTTC.

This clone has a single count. CDR3 sequence (DNA): TGTGCCAGCAGCCTCCGACAGCGTGTCTACACCTTC. It translates to CASSLRQRVYTF. The rearrangement links TRBV3-1 (or the pseudogene TRBV3-2) to TRBJ1-2, with D possibly TRBD1 on 5 matching bases. CDR1 is LGHDT and CDR2 is YNNKEL in the germline V gene (reference sequence). This CDR3 comprises 12 residues. Trimming took off 4 bases at V and 10 bases at J, with 13 bases between the two ends.

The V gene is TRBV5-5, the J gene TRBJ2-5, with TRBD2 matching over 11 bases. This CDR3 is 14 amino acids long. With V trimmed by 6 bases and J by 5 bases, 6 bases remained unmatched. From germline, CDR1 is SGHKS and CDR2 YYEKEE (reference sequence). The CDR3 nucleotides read TGTGCCAGCACCCGGCTAGCGGGGGGTGAGACCCAGTACTTC. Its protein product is CASTRLAGGETQYF.

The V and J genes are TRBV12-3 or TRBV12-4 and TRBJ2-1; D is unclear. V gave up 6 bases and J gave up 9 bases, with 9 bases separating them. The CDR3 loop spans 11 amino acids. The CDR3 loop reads CASSLDGEQFF. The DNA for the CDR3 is TGTGCCAGCAGCCTAGATGGTGAGCAGTTCTTC.

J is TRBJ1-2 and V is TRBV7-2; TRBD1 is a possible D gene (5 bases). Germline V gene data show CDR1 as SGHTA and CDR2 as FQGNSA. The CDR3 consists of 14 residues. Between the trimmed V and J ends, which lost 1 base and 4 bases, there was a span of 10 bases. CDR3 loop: CASSLDGQSYGYTF. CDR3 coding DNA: TGTGCCAGCAGCTTAGATGGACAAAGCTATGGCTACACCTTC.

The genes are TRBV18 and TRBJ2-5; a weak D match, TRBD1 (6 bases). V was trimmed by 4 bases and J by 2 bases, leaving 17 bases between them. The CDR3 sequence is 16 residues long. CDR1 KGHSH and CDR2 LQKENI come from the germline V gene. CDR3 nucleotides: TGTGCCAGCTCACTAACCCGGACAGATAAACAAGAGACCCAGTACTTC. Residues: CASSLTRTDKQETQYF.

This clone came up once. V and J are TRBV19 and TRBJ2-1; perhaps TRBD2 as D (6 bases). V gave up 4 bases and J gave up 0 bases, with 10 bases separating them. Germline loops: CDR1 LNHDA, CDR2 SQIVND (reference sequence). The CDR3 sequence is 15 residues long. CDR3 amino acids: CASSKTSSSYNEQFF. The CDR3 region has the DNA TGTGCCAGTAGTAAGACTAGTAGCTCCTACAATGAGCAGTTCTTC. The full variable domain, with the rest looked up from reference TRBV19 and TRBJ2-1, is DGGITQSPKYLFRKEGQNVTLSCEQNLNHDAMYWYRQDPGQGLRLIYYSQIVNDFQKGDIAEGYSVSREKKESFPLTVTSAQKNPTAFYLCASSKTSSSYNEQFFGPGTRLTVL.

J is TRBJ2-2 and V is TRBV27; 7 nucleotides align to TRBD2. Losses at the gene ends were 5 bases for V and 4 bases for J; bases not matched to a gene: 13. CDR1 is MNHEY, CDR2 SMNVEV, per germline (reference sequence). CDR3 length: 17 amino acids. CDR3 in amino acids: CASSPKWGGWGTGELFF. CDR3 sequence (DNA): TGTGCCAGCAGTCCAAAATGGGGGGGGTGGGGCACCGGGGAGCTGTTTTTT.

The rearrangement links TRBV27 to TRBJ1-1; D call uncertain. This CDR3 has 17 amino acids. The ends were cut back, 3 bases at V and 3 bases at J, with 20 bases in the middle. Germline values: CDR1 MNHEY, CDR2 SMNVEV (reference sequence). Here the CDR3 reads CASSFFNSFTGYTEAFF. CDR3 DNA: TGTGCCAGCAGTTTTTTTAACAGTTTCACGGGGTACACTGAAGCTTTCTTT.